Listed here are 30 T cell receptor beta chains from one sample, sequenced in a study of neurological immune-mediated disorders. From the 5' RACE reads, TCRdb called clonotypes with MiXCR, one entry per CDR3 protein. Of tens of thousands of distinct CDR3 sequences detected, around 3.8% appear once; the ten largest clones hold roughly 1.9%. What was sequenced was CD4+ T cells from blood. The receptors shown here come from a woman between 40 and 55 years old with multiple sclerosis.

This clonotype appeared many times. The chain uses TRBV12-3 or TRBV12-4 and TRBJ1-6; TRBD1 aligns across 8 bases. J lost 6 bases, V lost 6 bases, and 10 bases had no gene match. This CDR3 has 16 amino acids. The CDR3 loop reads CASSPGQGQRNSPLHF. The DNA of the CDR3 is TGTGCCAGCAGCCCAGGACAGGGACAACGTAATTCACCCCTCCACTTT.

This clonotype has a count of ten or more. The rearrangement joins TRBV6-5 to TRBJ1-5, with a tentative D call TRBD1 (6 bases). In germline, CDR1 is MNHEY, CDR2 SVGAGI. This CDR3 has 13 amino acids. Trimming stripped 6 bases from V and 2 bases from J, with 8 bases between. The CDR3 sequence is CASRAGGNQPQHF. For the CDR3, the DNA is TGTGCCAGCAGAGCAGGGGGCAATCAGCCCCAGCATTTT.

This clonotype was counted many times. The chain carries TRBV4-2 and TRBJ1-4; 8 bases are shared with TRBD1. Germline loops: CDR1 LGHNA, CDR2 YNFKEQ. Losses at the gene ends were 2 bases for V and 8 bases for J; bases not matched to a gene: 7. The CDR3 has 15 residues. DNA for the CDR3: TGTGCCAGCAGCCAACCAGGACAGGGTATAGAAAAACTGTTTTTT. It specifies CASSQPGQGIEKLFF.

There are many counts of this clonotype. The rearrangement uses TRBV7-6 and TRBJ2-7; D assignment may be TRBD1 or TRBD2 (6 bases each). Per germline, CDR1 SGHVS and CDR2 FNYEAQ. CDR3 length: 14 amino acids. V lost 2 bases, J lost 7 bases, and 15 bases lay in between. As DNA, the CDR3 is TGTGCCAGCAGCTTAAGTCCGGGGGCGGGTGAGCAGTACTTC. Amino acids: CASSLSPGAGEQYF.

This clonotype was counted many times. The chain is built from TRBV29-1 and TRBJ1-1; D unresolved. Per the germline V gene, CDR1 is SQVTM and CDR2 is ANQGSEA. V was shortened by 4 bases and J by 7 bases, with 16 bases between the two germline ends. The CDR3 is 13 residues long. As DNA, the CDR3 is TGCAGCGTTGTTGTCCAGGCTGAGGGTGAAGCTTTCTTT. Residues: CSVVVQAEGEAFF. Using reference TRBV29-1 and TRBJ1-1 for the parts outside the CDR3, the full variable domain is SAVISQKPSRDICQRGTSLTIQCQVDSQVTMMFWYRQQPGQSLTLIATANQGSEATYESGFVIDKFPISRPNLTFSTLTVSNMSPEDSSIYLCSVVVQAEGEAFFGQGTRLTVV.

This clonotype has a count of ten or more. In nucleotides, the CDR3 is TGCAGTGCGCGGAAGGGGCCGGCCGGGGAGCTGTTTTTT. It specifies CSARKGPAGELFF. The genes are TRBV20-1 and TRBJ2-2; D might be TRBD1 (5 bases). The germline V gene has CDR1 DFQATT and CDR2 SNEGSKA (reference sequence). The CDR3 covers 13 residues. Between the trimmed V and J ends, which lost 6 bases and 6 bases, there was a span of 14 bases.

This clonotype has at least ten counts. V and J are TRBV5-1 and TRBJ2-7; weak D call: TRBD1 (5 bases). CDR3 length: 14 amino acids. Germline loops: CDR1 SGHRS, CDR2 YFSETQ. Trimming removed 2 bases from V and 3 bases from J, with 12 bases in between. The CDR3 nucleotides are TGCGCCAGCAGCTTAGACAGTTCGAACTACGAGCAGTACTTC. As protein: CASSLDSSNYEQYF.

The sample holds many counts of this clonotype. The CDR3 nucleotides read TGTGCCAGGGCGCTCAGTCCCGCCTATGGCTACACCTTC. This encodes CARALSPAYGYTF. This rearrangement joins TRBV7-2 to TRBJ1-2; D unresolved. V lost 9 bases and J 4 bases, leaving 15 bases between the germline ends. This CDR3 is built from 13 residues. Germline V gene sequence: CDR1 SGHTA, CDR2 FQGNSA.

At least ten counts were recorded for this clonotype. This chain uses TRBV20-1 with TRBJ2-7; TRBD2 matches at 8 bases. Per germline, CDR1 DFQATT and CDR2 SNEGSKA (reference sequence). CDR3 size: 17 residues. The J segment lost 7 bases and the V segment lost 3 bases, leaving 20 bases of the junction unmatched. The CDR3 region is CSASDHRAGGRRREQYF. The CDR3 bases are TGCAGTGCTAGCGACCATCGGGCGGGGGGCCGTCGAAGGGAGCAGTACTTC.

This clonotype came up many times. The chain links TRBV2 to TRBJ2-7; 10 nucleotides line up with TRBD1. The CDR3 loop spans 15 amino acids. With 7 bases clipped from V and 2 bases from J, the junction kept 8 bases outside the gene matches. In germline, CDR1 is SNHLY, CDR2 FYNNEI. The CDR3 DNA reads as TGTGCCAGCACCCGAGGGACAGGGGATGCCTACGAGCAGTACTTC. Encoded protein: CASTRGTGDAYEQYF.

This clonotype was detected ten times or more. The chain uses TRBV10-3 and TRBJ2-5; D is ambiguous. Trimming removed 0 bases at V and 3 bases at J, with 5 bases between. The germline CDR1 and CDR2 sequences are ENHRY and SYGVKD. This CDR3 comprises 13 residues. CDR3 sequence (DNA): TGTGCCATCAGTGAGTCCAGTGAAGAGACCCAGTACTTC. Translation: CAISESSEETQYF.

The table lists this clonotype with many counts. The chain combines TRBV6-6 with TRBJ1-5; D unclear. This CDR3 has 14 amino acids. Germline CDR1 reads MNHNY; CDR2 reads SVGAGI (reference sequence). The V end lost 7 bases, the J end lost 9 bases, and 19 bases lay between the germline ends. CDR3 sequence (DNA): TGTGCCAGCATCCTCCTCCCTAGCGTTGGGCCCCAGCATTTT. This translates into CASILLPSVGPQHF.

The chain carries TRBV18 and TRBJ2-4; 13 nucleotides align to TRBD2. There are 17 residues in the CDR3. Trimming cost V 0 bases and J 3 bases; bases outside gene matches: 2. The germline CDR1 and CDR2 sequences are KGHSH and LQKENI. The CDR3 DNA reads as TGTGCCAGCTCACCACCGGGACTAGCGGGGAGCAAAAACATTCAGTACTTC. As protein: CASSPPGLAGSKNIQYF.

There are many counts of this clonotype. The CDR3 region is CASSPLKGIQETQYF. The CDR3 DNA reads TGTGCCAGCAGCCCACTAAAAGGAATACAAGAGACCCAGTACTTC. This chain uses TRBV7-9 with TRBJ2-5, with D unclear. Germline V CDR1 and CDR2: SEHNR, FQNEAQ (reference sequence). CDR3 length equals 15 residues. Deletions cut 5 bases from V and 2 bases from J, with 15 bases between.

In this sample, this clonotype turned up many times. The rearrangement links TRBV6-4 to TRBJ2-7; 8 nucleotides agree with TRBD1. The CDR3 consists of 14 residues. The V and J ends lost 3 bases and 5 bases, in that order; junction bases with no gene match: 6. Looked up from germline, CDR1 is MRHNA and CDR2 is SNTAGT. In DNA, the CDR3 is TGTGCCAGCAGTGAGGCAGGGGGCATCAACGAGCAGTACTTC. Its translation: CASSEAGGINEQYF.

The genes are TRBV27 and TRBJ2-7; D perhaps matches TRBD1 (6 bases). Germline V CDR1 and CDR2: MNHEY, SMNVEV (reference sequence). Trimming left V 5 bases short and J 0 bases short, with 17 bases between. The CDR3 consists of 16 residues. CDR3: CASSPRTAASSYEQYF. In nucleotides, the CDR3 is TGTGCCAGCAGTCCCAGGACAGCCGCCAGCTCCTACGAGCAGTACTTC.

Many counts were recorded for this clonotype. This chain connects TRBV4-2 to TRBJ2-3; 10 bases align to TRBD1. CDR1 is LGHNA and CDR2 is YNFKEQ in the germline V gene. This CDR3 spans 17 amino acids. Losses at the gene ends were 1 base for V and 2 bases for J; bases not matched to a gene: 6. CDR3 DNA: TGTGCCAGCAGCCAAGGACAGGGGGCGTCCGCCACAGATACGCAGTATTTT. This encodes CASSQGQGASATDTQYF.

This clonotype was seen ten or more times. The chain employs TRBV7-2 and TRBJ2-7; D uncertain. This CDR3 has 15 amino acids. Germline-derived CDR1 and CDR2 are SGHTA and FQGNSA. V gave up 2 bases and J gave up 0 bases, with 11 bases separating them. This chain's CDR3 is CASSLSAHTSYEQYF. DNA for the CDR3: TGTGCCAGCAGCTTATCAGCCCATACCTCCTACGAGCAGTACTTC.

There are many counts of this clonotype. This chain uses TRBV5-1 with TRBJ2-3; TRBD1 might be the D (7 bases). Deletions cut 3 bases from V and 3 bases from J, with 14 bases between. The CDR3 covers 15 residues. CDR1 is SGHRS and CDR2 is YFSETQ in the germline V gene. CDR3 DNA sequence: TGCGCCAGCAGCTCCCAGGGGGGAGGAACAGATACGCAGTATTTT. Translated, it gives CASSSQGGGTDTQYF.

This clonotype was seen ten or more times. The chain is built from TRBV20-1 and TRBJ1-4; 7 nucleotides match TRBD1. V shed 5 bases, J shed 6 bases, and the junction held 6 bases outside the gene matches. The length of the CDR3 is 13 residues. Germline V CDR1 and CDR2: DFQATT, SNEGSKA (reference sequence). CDR3 sequence reads: CSAGGTVDEKLFF. The CDR3 coding sequence is TGCAGTGCTGGTGGGACAGTAGATGAAAAACTGTTTTTT.

This clonotype has a count of ten or more. The chain uses TRBV4-1 and TRBJ2-1; 11 nucleotides agree with TRBD2. The germline CDR1 and CDR2 sequences are MGHRA and YSYEKL. This CDR3 spans 16 amino acids. V was pared by 1 base and J by 4 bases, with 3 bases of the junction left unmatched. The CDR3 DNA is TGCGCCAGCAGCCAAGGGACTAGCGGGCTTTACAATGAGCAGTTCTTC. Protein product: CASSQGTSGLYNEQFF.

This clonotype came up many times. V is TRBV7-3 and J is TRBJ2-6; D remains unclear. The CDR3 length is 16 residues. Germline V gene data show CDR1 as SGHTA and CDR2 as FQGTGA. The V end was cut by 5 bases, the J end by 0 bases, with 11 bases between. The CDR3 loop reads CASSPMASSGANVLTF. The CDR3 DNA sequence: TGTGCCAGCAGCCCCATGGCTTCCTCTGGGGCCAACGTCCTGACTTTC.

In its sample, this clonotype was seen many times. The chain joins TRBV6-6 to TRBJ2-5; D remains ambiguous. CDR1 is MNHNY and CDR2 is SVGAGI in the germline V gene (reference sequence). Deletions cut 2 bases from V and 5 bases from J, with 9 bases between. The CDR3 is 13 amino acids. The CDR3 DNA reads TGTGCCAGCAGTTACACCCTCGGGGAGACCCAGTACTTC. This translates into CASSYTLGETQYF.

There are many counts of this clonotype. The chain combines TRBV5-5 with TRBJ2-2; 7 bases agree with TRBD1. V shed 0 bases and J 3 bases; nucleotides not matched to a gene: 5. From germline, CDR1 is SGHKS and CDR2 YYEKEE (reference sequence). This CDR3 contains 16 residues. This chain's CDR3 is CASSLGGTAHTGELFF. CDR3 nucleotide sequence: TGTGCCAGCAGCTTGGGAGGGACAGCCCACACCGGGGAGCTGTTTTTT.

At least ten counts were recorded for this clonotype. The genes are TRBV4-2 and TRBJ1-4; 7 nucleotides agree with TRBD1. CDR3 size: 15 residues. Germline CDR1 and CDR2: LGHNA and YNFKEQ. The V gene end was trimmed by 5 bases and the J gene end by 7 bases; junction bases not matched to a gene: 10. CDR3 loop: CASSFRQGSIEKLFF. In DNA, the CDR3 is TGTGCCAGCAGCTTCAGACAGGGAAGTATTGAAAAACTGTTTTTT.

This clonotype was observed at least ten times. The chain joins TRBV27 to TRBJ2-4; D is perhaps TRBD1 (5 bases). The germline V gene has CDR1 MNHEY and CDR2 SMNVEV (reference sequence). V was pared by 3 bases and J by 1 base, with 13 bases between. CDR3 length: 16 amino acids. The CDR3: CASSFVDSVAKNIQYF. CDR3 nucleotide sequence: TGTGCCAGCAGTTTCGTTGACAGTGTCGCCAAAAACATTCAGTACTTC.

This clonotype was seen repeatedly, ten times or more. The chain recombines TRBV5-6 with TRBJ2-3; no firm D call. Trimming pared 0 bases from V and 3 bases from J, leaving 11 bases between. CDR3 size: 15 residues. Per germline, CDR1 SGHDT and CDR2 YYEEEE. CDR3 sequence reads: CASSLVVSFTDTQYF. DNA of the CDR3: TGTGCCAGCAGCTTGGTGGTCTCCTTTACAGATACGCAGTATTTT. Together with reference TRBV5-6 and TRBJ2-3, the CDR3 gives the full variable domain: DAGVTQSPTHLIKTRGQQVTLRCSPKSGHDTVSWYQQALGQGPQFIFQYYEEEERQRGNFPDRFSGHQFPNYSSELNVNALLLGDSALYLCASSLVVSFTDTQYFGPGTRLTVL.

This clonotype was found many times. CDR3 nucleotide sequence: TGTGCCAGCATACGGCGGGACGCCGCCTACGAGCAGTACTTC. Protein sequence: CASIRRDAAYEQYF. The V and J genes are TRBV7-3 and TRBJ2-7, with D possibly TRBD2 on 6 matching bases. V lost 7 bases and J 2 bases, leaving 15 bases between the germline ends. Germline V CDR1 and CDR2: SGHTA, FQGTGA. This CDR3 contains 14 residues.

This clonotype was recorded at least ten times. The chain carries TRBV6-2 or TRBV6-3 and TRBJ2-7; weak D call: TRBD1 (6 bases). Looked up from germline, CDR1 is MNHEY and CDR2 is SVGEGT. The CDR3 is 15 amino acids. The V end lost 2 bases, the J end lost 2 bases, and 13 bases lay between the germline ends. The CDR3 DNA follows: TGTGCCAGCAGTTACGGGGCAGGGGACCCCTACGAGCAGTACTTC. Encoded protein: CASSYGAGDPYEQYF.

This clonotype has at least ten counts. The chain links TRBV15 to TRBJ2-1; D is unclear. The CDR3 runs to 15 residues. V dropped 6 bases and J dropped 0 bases, with 12 bases sitting between them. Per the germline V gene, CDR1 is LNHNV and CDR2 is YYDKDF (reference sequence). As DNA, the CDR3 is TGTGCCACCAGGACGGCCCTTAGCTCCTACAATGAGCAGTTCTTC. Translating gives CATRTALSSYNEQFF.